A selection of T cell receptor beta chains follows, all from one sample in a study of blood T cell repertoires in COVID-19. TCRdb keeps only in-frame clones here, not all; method: immunoSEQ multiplex PCR. The sample lists around 340,000 clones, around 88% occurring once. Sequenced: peripheral blood. The source is a woman aged 60-75 years with COVID-19, enrolled during active disease. The CDR3 runs from the conserved cysteine through the conserved F or W. The D gene is left open where the match is weak. Size is omitted from some rows. Given values are once, few, many or a class for expanded clones.

>TRBJ2-5|once|TRBV5-5|-
TGTGCCAGCAGCTTGGGGAGTTTACCCGAGACCCAGTACTTC
CASSLGSLPETQYF
>TRBJ2-6|-|TRBV7-2|TRBD1
TGTGCCAGCAGCTTAGTTCCAGGGGGAGTCTCTGGGGCCAACGTCCTGACTTTC
CASSLVPGGVSGANVLTF
>TRBJ2-3|-|TRBV7-2|TRBD1
TGTGCCAGCAGCCCGACAGGGGCGGTCTCCAGAGATACGCAGTATTTT
CASSPTGAVSRDTQYF
>TRBJ2-5|-|TRBV5-4|-
TGTGCCAGCCGTTACGCCGAGCAACAAGAGACCCAGTACTTC
CASRYAEQQETQYF
>TRBJ2-1|-|TRBV6-5|-
TGTGCCAGCACCACCCAGGGATACGAGCAGTTCTTC
CASTTQGYEQFF
>TRBJ1-6|-|TRBV3-1/TRBV3-2|TRBD1
TGTGCCAGCGGGTGGGACAGGGGAAATTCACCCCTCCACTTT
CASGWDRGNSPLHF
>TRBJ1-3|-|TRBV29-1|-
TGCAGCGTGGAAACAGGGACTGGAAACACCATATATTTT
CSVETGTGNTIYF
>TRBJ2-3|-|TRBV4-3|TRBD2
TGCGCCAGCAGCCAGCAACCGGGACTAGCGGTAGATACGCAGTATTTT
CASSQQPGLAVDTQYF
>TRBJ2-2|-|TRBV4-3|-
TGCGCCAGCAGCCAGGCCGGGACAATGGGGGCCGGGGAGCTGTTTTTT
CASSQAGTMGAGELFF
>TRBJ2-7|-|TRBV3-1/TRBV3-2|-
TGTGCCAGCAGCCCCAGGAGCGCGGGTTCCTACGAGCAGTACTTC
CASSPRSAGSYEQYF
>TRBJ1-1|-|TRBV9|TRBD1
TGTGCCAGCAGCGCTCGTGCGGGACAGGAAGCTTTCTTT
CASSARAGQEAFF
>TRBJ1-2|-|TRBV5-6|-
TGTGCCAGCAGCCTACAGGGTTCTGGCTACACCTTC
CASSLQGSGYTF
>TRBJ1-1|-|TRBV6-6|-
TGTGCCAGCAGTTACAACACCAACACTGAAGCTTTCTTT
CASSYNTNTEAFF
>TRBJ1-1|-|TRBV7-2|TRBD1
TGTGCCAGCAGCTTTACAGGGGGTGGGACTGAAGCTTTCTTT
CASSFTGGGTEAFF
>TRBJ1-2|-|TRBV7-9|-
TGTGCCAGCAGTTCAGGGTACAGAACTCCCAGCTATGGCTACACCTTC
CASSSGYRTPSYGYTF
>TRBJ1-2|-|TRBV2|TRBD1
TGTGCCAGCAGTGAGCAGGGGGTTGGAGGCTACACCTTC
CASSEQGVGGYTF
>TRBJ2-3|few|TRBV6-4|-
TGTGCCAGCAGTGACGGTGCGGGGAGCACAGATACGCAGTATTTT
CASSDGAGSTDTQYF
>TRBJ1-3|-|TRBV4-1|-
TGCGCCAGCAGCCAGTATGATACCGAGAGCTCTGGAAACACCATATATTTT
CASSQYDTESSGNTIYF
>TRBJ2-2|-|TRBV9|-
TGTGCCAGCAGCGCGCAGGTTACCGGGGAGCTGTTTTTT
CASSAQVTGELFF
>TRBJ2-1|-|TRBV7-2|TRBD2
TGTGCCAGCAGCTTAATGCTAGCGGGGGTACATGAGCAGTTCTTC
CASSLMLAGVHEQFF
>TRBJ1-1|few|TRBV5-4|-
TGTGCCAGCAGCTTAACTCCAGGAAAAGCTTTCTTT
CASSLTPGKAFF
>TRBJ1-1|-|TRBV7-2|TRBD1
TGTGCCAGCAGCTTAAGGGCAGGGGGAATCTCAAGGAACACTGAAGCTTTCTTT
CASSLRAGGISRNTEAFF
>TRBJ1-1|once|TRBV5-4|-
TGTGCCAGCAGCTTGGCAGGGAAGAACACTGAAGCTTTCTTT
CASSLAGKNTEAFF
>TRBJ1-5|-|TRBV20-1|TRBD1
TGCAGTGCTAGTGAGGACAGGGATCAGCCCCAGCATTTT
CSASEDRDQPQHF
>TRBJ2-4|-|TRBV6-4|-
TGTGCCAGCAGTGCGGTACGACACGTGAGGGAACTAGCCAAAAACATTCAGTACTTC
CASSAVRHVRELAKNIQYF
>TRBJ1-1|-|TRBV7-2|TRBD1
TGTGCCAGCACCACACGACAGGGCTCTGAAGCTTTCTTT
CASTTRQGSEAFF